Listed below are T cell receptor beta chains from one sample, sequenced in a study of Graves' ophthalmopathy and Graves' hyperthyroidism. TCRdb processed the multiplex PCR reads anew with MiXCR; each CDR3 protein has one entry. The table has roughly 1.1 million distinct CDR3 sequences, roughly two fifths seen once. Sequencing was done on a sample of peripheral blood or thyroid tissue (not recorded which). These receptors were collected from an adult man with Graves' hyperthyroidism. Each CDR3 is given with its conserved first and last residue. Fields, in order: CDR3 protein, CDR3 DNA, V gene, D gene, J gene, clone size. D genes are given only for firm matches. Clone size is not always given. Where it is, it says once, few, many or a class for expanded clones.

CASSWLGGGEAFF	TGTGCCAGCAGCTGGTTAGGGGGCGGGGAAGCTTTCTTT	TRBV2	TRBD1	TRBJ1-1	many
CASSLVLERVGDTEAFF	TGTGCCAGCAGCTTAGTACTCGAGAGGGTTGGTGACACTGAAGCTTTCTTT	TRBV13	NA	TRBJ1-1	many
CASSQDYEGAYEQYF	TGTGCCAGCAGCCAAGATTACGAAGGGGCCTACGAGCAGTACTTC	TRBV12-3/TRBV12-4	NA	TRBJ2-7	NA
CASSLGGVTRTYEQYF	TGTGCCAGCAGCTTAGGCGGAGTCACCAGGACCTACGAGCAGTACTTC	TRBV7-9	NA	TRBJ2-7	NA
CSARVPRASGGRHEQYF	TGCAGTGCTAGAGTGCCCAGGGCTAGCGGGGGGAGGCATGAGCAGTACTTC	TRBV20-1	TRBD2	TRBJ2-7	few
CASSLGLTANTEAFF	TGTGCCAGCAGCTTAGGTCTGACGGCGAACACTGAAGCTTTCTTT	TRBV7-9	NA	TRBJ1-1	many
CATSGKGLADLQETQYF	TGTGCCACCAGTGGGAAGGGACTAGCAGACCTTCAAGAGACCCAGTACTTC	TRBV24-1	TRBD2	TRBJ2-5	NA
CSAPRGTGELFF	TGCAGCGCCCCCCGGGGCACCGGGGAGCTGTTTTTT	TRBV29-1	NA	TRBJ2-2	many
CASGTRGPSTGELFF	TGTGCCAGCGGCACGAGAGGGCCGTCGACCGGGGAGCTGTTTTTT	TRBV25-1	NA	TRBJ2-2	NA
CSVGLSSSGANVLTF	TGCAGCGTTGGACTCAGTTCCTCTGGGGCCAACGTCCTGACTTTC	TRBV29-1	NA	TRBJ2-6	NA
CASSSLDGSQPQHF	TGTGCCAGCAGCTCCCTTGACGGCAGCCAGCCCCAGCATTTT	TRBV11-2	NA	TRBJ1-5	many
CAISLAGDYEQYF	TGTGCCATCTCCCTAGCGGGAGACTACGAGCAGTACTTC	TRBV10-3	TRBD2	TRBJ2-7	many
CASSQGAGQGAGDEQYF	TGTGCCAGCAGCCAAGGGGCCGGACAGGGGGCAGGCGACGAGCAGTACTTC	TRBV6-5	TRBD1	TRBJ2-7	few
CAWNSGSYEQYF	TGTGCCTGGAATAGCGGGAGCTACGAGCAGTACTTC	TRBV30	TRBD2	TRBJ2-7	NA
CSARKLAGVGELFF	TGCAGTGCTAGAAAACTAGCGGGAGTTGGGGAGCTGTTTTTT	TRBV20-1	TRBD2	TRBJ2-2	few
CSARDYAGEIETQYF	TGCAGTGCTAGAGATTACGCGGGGGAGATTGAGACCCAGTACTTC	TRBV20-1	TRBD2	TRBJ2-5	few
CAAGTGDLAGANVLTF	TGTGCCGCCGGGACAGGGGATTTAGCTGGGGCCAACGTCCTGACTTTC	TRBV19	TRBD1	TRBJ2-6	many
CAIGGQGVNSYGYTF	TGTGCCATCGGGGGACAGGGGGTTAATAGCTATGGCTACACCTTC	TRBV7-9	TRBD1	TRBJ1-2	NA
CATSEDGGGWETQYF	TGTGCCACCAGTGAGGACGGGGGCGGTTGGGAGACCCAGTACTTC	TRBV24-1	NA	TRBJ2-5	once
CASSYGGRSGYTF	TGTGCCAGCAGTTACGGAGGGCGAAGCGGCTACACCTTC	TRBV6-5	NA	TRBJ1-2	once
CASSAIAGGPDEQYF	TGTGCCAGCAGCGCCATAGCGGGGGGGCCTGACGAGCAGTACTTC	TRBV7-2	TRBD2	TRBJ2-7	once
CASSFGRRETQHF	TGTGCCAGCAGCTTCGGGAGGCGGGAGACCCAGCATTTT	TRBV5-6	NA	TRBJ1-5	NA
CASSESREGYTF	TGTGCCAGCAGTGAATCCAGGGAGGGCTACACCTTC	TRBV25-1	NA	TRBJ1-2	many
CAISPGVRQPQHF	TGTGCCATCTCCCCAGGGGTGAGACAGCCCCAGCATTTT	TRBV19	NA	TRBJ1-5	many
CASHPRPKGEETQYF	TGTGCCAGCCACCCGCGGCCCAAGGGTGAGGAGACCCAGTACTTC	TRBV5-4	NA	TRBJ2-5	NA
CASSVEGAGSYEQYF	TGTGCCAGCAGCGTAGAAGGAGCGGGATCCTACGAGCAGTACTTC	TRBV9	TRBD2	TRBJ2-7	few
CASSSAPPDEQYF	TGTGCCAGCAGCTCAGCTCCCCCCGACGAGCAGTACTTC	TRBV7-9	NA	TRBJ2-7	NA
CASSYQDRQETQYF	TGTGCCAGCAGTTACCAGGACAGACAAGAGACCCAGTACTTC	TRBV6-6	NA	TRBJ2-5	NA
CASSFNAGDEKLFF	TGCGCCAGCAGCTTTAACGCGGGGGATGAAAAACTGTTTTTT	TRBV5-1	NA	TRBJ1-4	NA
CASSRSGQGIYEQYF	TGTGCCAGCAGCCGATCTGGACAGGGGATCTACGAGCAGTACTTC	TRBV7-2	TRBD1	TRBJ2-7	many
CAIGGTASYEQYF	TGCGCCATCGGGGGGACAGCCTCCTACGAGCAGTACTTC	TRBV10-3	NA	TRBJ2-7	few
CASSQNREQYF	TGTGCCAGCAGCCAGAATCGCGAGCAGTACTTC	TRBV5-6	NA	TRBJ2-7	few
CASSQPTGTANEKLFF	TGTGCCAGTAGTCAACCCACCGGGACAGCGAATGAAAAACTGTTTTTT	TRBV19	TRBD1	TRBJ1-4	NA
CASRKGERHGYTF	TGTGCCAGCAGGAAGGGGGAAAGACATGGCTACACCTTC	TRBV6-5	NA	TRBJ1-2	NA
CASSAPGEWEQYF	TGTGCCAGCAGCGCCCCCGGGGAGTGGGAGCAGTACTTC	TRBV7-9	NA	TRBJ2-7	NA
CASSKGTANTGELFF	TGTGCCAGCAGTAAGGGGACAGCGAACACCGGGGAGCTGTTTTTT	TRBV28	TRBD1	TRBJ2-2	few
CASSPGTHRQDEQYF	TGTGCCAGCAGCCCTGGGACTCACCGGCAAGACGAGCAGTACTTC	TRBV7-2	NA	TRBJ2-7	many
CASSESQSGNTIYF	TGTGCCAGCAGCGAGTCACAATCTGGAAACACCATATATTTT	TRBV6-1	NA	TRBJ1-3	few
CASSEDRARTQHF	TGTGCCAGCAGTGAGGACAGGGCCCGGACCCAGCATTTT	TRBV2	TRBD1	TRBJ1-5	NA
CASSYVRTSGYYEQYF	TGTGCCAGCAGTTACGTCCGGACTAGCGGGTACTACGAGCAGTACTTC	TRBV6-4	TRBD2	TRBJ2-7	few
CASSMTAGGRETQYF	TGTGCCAGTAGTATGACCGCGGGGGGACGAGAGACCCAGTACTTC	TRBV19	TRBD2	TRBJ2-5	many
CAAGLAGGGQTQYF	TGTGCCGCCGGACTAGCGGGCGGGGGACAGACCCAGTACTTC	TRBV10-3	TRBD2	TRBJ2-5	NA
CASSLNQIQETQYF	TGTGCCAGCAGTTTGAATCAGATCCAAGAGACCCAGTACTTC	TRBV6-5	NA	TRBJ2-5	NA
CVGRGSRGYTF	TGTGTGGGCAGGGGCTCTAGGGGCTACACCTTC	TRBV7-2	NA	TRBJ1-2	many